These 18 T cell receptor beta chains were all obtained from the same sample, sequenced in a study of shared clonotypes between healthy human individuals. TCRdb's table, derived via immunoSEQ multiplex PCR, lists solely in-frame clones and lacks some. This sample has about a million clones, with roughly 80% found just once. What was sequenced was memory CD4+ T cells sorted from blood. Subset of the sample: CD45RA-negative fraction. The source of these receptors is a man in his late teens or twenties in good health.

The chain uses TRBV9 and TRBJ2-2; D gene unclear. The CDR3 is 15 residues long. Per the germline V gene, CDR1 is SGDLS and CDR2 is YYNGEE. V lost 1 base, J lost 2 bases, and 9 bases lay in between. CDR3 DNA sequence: TGTGCCAGCAGCGTAAGGGTCTTAAACACCGGGGAGCTGTTTTTT. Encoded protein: CASSVRVLNTGELFF.

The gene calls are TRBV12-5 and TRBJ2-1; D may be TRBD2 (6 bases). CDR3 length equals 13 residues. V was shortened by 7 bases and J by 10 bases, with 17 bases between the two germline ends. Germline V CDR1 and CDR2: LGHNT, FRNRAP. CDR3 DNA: TGTGCTAGTGCCGGGACTTCTGGTTGGGAGCAGTTCTTC. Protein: CASAGTSGWEQFF. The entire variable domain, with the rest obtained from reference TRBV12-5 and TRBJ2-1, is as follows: DARVTQTPRHKVTEMGQEVTMRCQPILGHNTVFWYRQTMMQGLELLAYFRNRAPLDDSGMPKDRFSAEMPDATLATLKIQPSEPRDSAVYFCASAGTSGWEQFFGPGTRLTVL.

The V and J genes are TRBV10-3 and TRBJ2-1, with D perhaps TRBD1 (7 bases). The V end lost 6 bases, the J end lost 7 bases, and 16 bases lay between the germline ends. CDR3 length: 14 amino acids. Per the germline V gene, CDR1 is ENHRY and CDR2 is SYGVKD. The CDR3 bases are TGTGCCATCAGCCCACGCGGGACAGTGAATGAGCAGTTCTTC. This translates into CAISPRGTVNEQFF.

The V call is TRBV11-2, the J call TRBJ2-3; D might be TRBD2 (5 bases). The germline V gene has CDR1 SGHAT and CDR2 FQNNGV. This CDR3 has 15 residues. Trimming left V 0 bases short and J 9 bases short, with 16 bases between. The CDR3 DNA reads TGTGCCAGCAGCTTAGACGGATGGGCCTCGGGGACGCAGTATTTT. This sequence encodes CASSLDGWASGTQYF.

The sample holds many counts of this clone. CDR3 in DNA: TGTGCCAGCCCTGAGCGGGGGGACTATGGCTACACCTTC. Translated: CASPERGDYGYTF. The chain is built from TRBV2 and TRBJ1-2, with D possibly being TRBD1 (5 bases). Germline V gene sequence: CDR1 SNHLY, CDR2 FYNNEI. Deletions cut 8 bases from V and 3 bases from J, with 13 bases between. This CDR3 has 13 amino acids. Full variable domain (rest looked up from reference TRBV2 and TRBJ1-2): EPEVTQTPSHQVTQMGQEVILRCVPISNHLYFYWYRQILGQKVEFLVSFYNNEISEKSEIFDDQFSVERPDGSNFTLKIRSTKLEDSAMYFCASPERGDYGYTFGSGTRLTVV.

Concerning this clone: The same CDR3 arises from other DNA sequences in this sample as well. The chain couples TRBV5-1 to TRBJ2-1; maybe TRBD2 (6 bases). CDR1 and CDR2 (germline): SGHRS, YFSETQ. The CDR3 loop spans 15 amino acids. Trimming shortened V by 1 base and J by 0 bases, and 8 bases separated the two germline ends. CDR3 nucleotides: TGCGCCAGCAGCTTGCCCGGGAGCTCCTACAATGAGCAGTTCTTC. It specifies CASSLPGSSYNEQFF. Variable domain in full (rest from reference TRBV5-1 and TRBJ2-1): KAGVTQTPRYLIKTRGQQVTLSCSPISGHRSVSWYQQTPGQGLQFLFEYFSETQRNKGNFPGRFSGRQFSNSRSEMNVSTLELGDSALYLCASSLPGSSYNEQFFGPGTRLTVL.

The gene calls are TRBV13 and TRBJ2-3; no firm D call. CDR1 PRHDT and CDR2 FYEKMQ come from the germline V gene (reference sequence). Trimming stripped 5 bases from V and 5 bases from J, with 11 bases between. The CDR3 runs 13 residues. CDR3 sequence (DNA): TGTGCCAGCAGCCCGCGAAACAGAGATACGCAGTATTTT. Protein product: CASSPRNRDTQYF.

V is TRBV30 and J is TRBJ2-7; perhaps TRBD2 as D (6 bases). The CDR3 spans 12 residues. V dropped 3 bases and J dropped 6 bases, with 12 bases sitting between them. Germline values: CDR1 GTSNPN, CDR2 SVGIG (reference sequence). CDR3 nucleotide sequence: TGTGCCTGGAGGAATGCGGAGGGCGAGCAGTACTTC. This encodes CAWRNAEGEQYF.

The CDR3 reads CAWSQGRSGGGETQYF. The DNA of the CDR3 is TGTGCCTGGAGTCAGGGCCGGAGCGGGGGGGGAGAGACCCAGTACTTC. The chain is built from TRBV30 and TRBJ2-5; 10 bases map to TRBD2. Per the germline V gene, CDR1 is GTSNPN and CDR2 is SVGIG (reference sequence). V lost 2 bases and J lost 4; bases outside the gene matches: 10. This CDR3 is built from 16 residues.

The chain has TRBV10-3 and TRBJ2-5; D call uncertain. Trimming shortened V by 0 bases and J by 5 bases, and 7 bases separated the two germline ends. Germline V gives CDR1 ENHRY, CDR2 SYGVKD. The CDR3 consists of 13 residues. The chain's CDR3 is CAISESKTETQYF. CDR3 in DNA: TGTGCCATCAGTGAGTCTAAGACCGAGACCCAGTACTTC.

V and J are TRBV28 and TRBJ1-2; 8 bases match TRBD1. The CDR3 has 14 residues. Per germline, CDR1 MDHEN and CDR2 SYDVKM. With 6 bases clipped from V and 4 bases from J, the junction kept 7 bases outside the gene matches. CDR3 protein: CASRDPGGGYGYTF. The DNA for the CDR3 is TGTGCCAGCAGAGACCCAGGGGGCGGCTATGGCTACACCTTC.

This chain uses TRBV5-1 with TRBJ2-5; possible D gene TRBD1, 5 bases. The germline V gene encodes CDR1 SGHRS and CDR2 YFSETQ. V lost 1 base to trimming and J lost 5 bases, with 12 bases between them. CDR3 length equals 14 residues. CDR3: CASSLSQGWETQYF. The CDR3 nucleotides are TGCGCCAGCAGCTTGTCCCAGGGTTGGGAGACCCAGTACTTC.

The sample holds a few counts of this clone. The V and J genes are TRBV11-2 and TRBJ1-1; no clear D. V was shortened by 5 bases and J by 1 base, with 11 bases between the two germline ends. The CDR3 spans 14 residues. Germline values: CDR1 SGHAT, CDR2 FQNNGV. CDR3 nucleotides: TGTGCCAGCAGCCCCTCACATGGGAACACTGAAGCTTTCTTT. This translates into CASSPSHGNTEAFF.

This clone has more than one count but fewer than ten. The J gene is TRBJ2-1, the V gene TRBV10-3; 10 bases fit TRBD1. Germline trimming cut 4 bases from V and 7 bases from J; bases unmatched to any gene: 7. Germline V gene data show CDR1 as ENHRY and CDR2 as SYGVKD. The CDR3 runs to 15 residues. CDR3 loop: CAISAPGQGFNEQFF. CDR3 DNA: TGTGCCATCAGTGCACCGGGACAGGGGTTTAATGAGCAGTTCTTC.

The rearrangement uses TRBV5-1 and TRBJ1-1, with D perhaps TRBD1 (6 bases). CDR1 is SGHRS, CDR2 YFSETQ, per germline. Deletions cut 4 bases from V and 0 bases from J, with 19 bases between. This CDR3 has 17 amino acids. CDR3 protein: CASSPGGGYRMNTEAFF. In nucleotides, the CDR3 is TGCGCCAGCAGCCCCGGGGGGGGCTATCGCATGAACACTGAAGCTTTCTTT.

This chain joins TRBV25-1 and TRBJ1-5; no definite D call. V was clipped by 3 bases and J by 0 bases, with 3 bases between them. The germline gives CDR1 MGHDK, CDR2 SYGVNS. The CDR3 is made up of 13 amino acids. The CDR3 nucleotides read TGTGCCAGCAGTGACCATAGCAATCAGCCCCAGCATTTT. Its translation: CASSDHSNQPQHF.

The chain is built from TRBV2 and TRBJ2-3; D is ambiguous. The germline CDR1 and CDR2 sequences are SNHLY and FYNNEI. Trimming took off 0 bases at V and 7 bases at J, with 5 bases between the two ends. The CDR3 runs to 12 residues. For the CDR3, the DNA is TGTGCCAGCAGTGAAGCAACCTATACGCAGTATTTT. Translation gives CASSEATYTQYF.

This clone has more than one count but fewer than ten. The CDR3: CASSQNALPGLAYNEQFF. CDR3 nucleotide sequence: TGTGCCAGCAGCCAAAATGCCCTACCGGGACTAGCGTACAATGAGCAGTTCTTC. The chain links TRBV14 to TRBJ2-1; TRBD2 aligns across 10 bases. CDR1 and CDR2 (germline): SGHDN, FVKESK. CDR3 length: 18 residues. V was pared by 2 bases and J by 4 bases, with 11 bases of the junction left unmatched.